The T cell receptor (beta chain) under discussion was sequenced for a study of neurological immune-mediated disorders. Study-level results: Phylogenetic grouping assigned the repertoires of 18 of 34 multiple sclerosis patients to a single related-CDR3 cluster, which may represent a signature.

Preparation of the unsorted libraries drew on 2 million PBMCs stored at -80 C. Many counts were recorded for this clonotype. Its antigen remains unknown. cDNA was made by 5'RACE with 10-nucleotide random UMIs. TCRdb reprocessed the 5' RACE reads with MiXCR, giving one entry per CDR3 protein. The data contain 40,000 to 60,000 distinct CDR3 sequences, over 3% of them singletons. From germline, CDR1 is SGHDN and CDR2 FVKESK. The CDR3 totals 12 residues. Deletions cut 3 bases from V and 4 bases from J, with 6 bases between. The receptor's source is a middle-aged man with multiple sclerosis. Sequenced input: PBMCs. The genes are TRBV14 and TRBJ2-5, with D possibly TRBD2 on 6 matching bases. The CDR3 DNA follows: TGTGCCAGCAGCCAGGGACTAGAGACCCAGTACTTC. Translation: CASSQGLETQYF.